These 15 T cell receptor beta chains came from one sample sequenced in a study of regulatory T cells in long-lasting Graves disease. Both iRepertoire HTBI primers and Arm-PCR of CDR3 regions were used to build the TCR beta libraries. TCRdb re-called the multiplex PCR reads through MiXCR, storing one row per CDR3 protein. The sample shows about 290,000 distinct CDR3 sequences, under 25% of them seen only once. The sample's time point: persistent/refractory GD, antithyroid drugs over 5 years with positive TRAb. RNA isolated from PBMCs was used to make the TCR library. The source material was peripheral blood mononuclear cells (PBMCs), sampled when the disease was refractory, from a patient treated with antithyroid drugs. The receptors come from a female donor with Graves disease.

This clonotype was picked up many times. This chain connects TRBV13 to TRBJ1-4; 9 positions match TRBD1. Germline assignment: CDR1 PRHDT and CDR2 FYEKMQ (reference sequence). There are 15 residues in the CDR3. J gave up 11 bases and V 4 bases, and 11 bases lay outside the gene matches. The CDR3 bases are TGTGCCAGCAGCTCTTCTACAGGGGGCGAAGATAAACTGTTTTTT. Protein sequence: CASSSSTGGEDKLFF.

This clonotype occurred many times. The CDR3 loop reads CASSSDPSGSSVETQYF. CDR3 DNA sequence: TGTGCCAGCAGTTCGGACCCCAGCGGGAGCTCTGTGGAGACCCAGTACTTC. The J gene is TRBJ2-5, the V gene TRBV28; 8 bases are a match to TRBD2. Germline loops: CDR1 MDHEN, CDR2 SYDVKM. V lost 4 bases and J lost 5; bases outside the gene matches: 15. CDR3 length: 17 residues.

There are a few counts of this clonotype. A read error may account for a junction end that differs from germline. V usage is TRBV6-1 and J usage is TRBJ1-4; TRBD1 agrees at 7 bases. This CDR3 is 14 amino acids long. Germline V CDR1 and CDR2: MNHNS, SASEGT. Here the CDR3 reads CAGSRQGLREKLFF. The CDR3, as DNA: TGTGCCGGCAGTAGACAGGGTCTTCGCGAAAAACTGTTTTTT.

The chain is built from TRBV3-1 and TRBJ1-3; D ambiguous. Trimming shortened V by 4 bases and J by 0 bases, and 10 bases separated the two germline ends. From germline, CDR1 is LGHDT and CDR2 YNNKEL (reference sequence). This CDR3 has 15 amino acids. The CDR3 is CASSRTASSGNTIYF. CDR3 coding DNA: TGTGCCAGCAGCCGCACGGCGAGCTCTGGAAACACCATATATTTT.

Notes on this clonotype: Mismatch with germline at one junction end may stem from a read error. The CDR3, as DNA: TGTGCCAGCGGCTTGCGTTTGTGGGGACTAGCGGGCTACGAGCAGTACTTC. Translating it yields CASGLRLWGLAGYEQYF. This chain uses TRBV5-6 with TRBJ2-7; 12 positions match TRBD2. CDR3 size: 17 residues. Per germline, CDR1 SGHDT and CDR2 YYEEEE.

This clonotype was observed many times. The gene calls are TRBV6-1 and TRBJ1-1, with 7 bases aligning to TRBD1. Unmatched junction bases numbered 12, after V lost 6 bases and J lost 14 bases. CDR3 length: 12 residues. Germline-derived CDR1 and CDR2 are MNHNS and SASEGT. The CDR3 region is CASSQPDREKFF. The CDR3 DNA reads TGTGCCAGCAGCCAGCCCGACAGGGAGAAATTCTTT.

The gene calls are TRBV20-1 and TRBJ2-3; possibly TRBD1 or TRBD2 for D (5 bases each). Germline CDR1 DFQATT, CDR2 SNEGSKA (reference sequence). The germline V and J ends were trimmed by 6 bases and 4 bases, with 14 bases remaining between them. The CDR3 runs to 13 residues. In DNA form, the CDR3 reads TGCAGTGCCCCGGGGCAAAACGCAGATACGCAGTATTTT. Its protein product is CSAPGQNADTQYF.

The V gene is TRBV30, the J gene TRBJ2-2; no reliable D call. The CDR3 covers 14 residues. V shed 0 bases and J shed 4 bases, with 9 bases lying between them. CDR1 is GTSNPN and CDR2 is SVGIG in the germline V gene (reference sequence). The CDR3 sequence is CAWSVTRATGELFF. CDR3 nucleotides: TGTGCCTGGAGTGTTACAAGGGCCACCGGGGAGCTGTTTTTT.

This clonotype has just a few counts. The gene calls are TRBV4-2 and TRBJ1-2; a possible D gene is TRBD1 (5 bases). Germline V gene sequence: CDR1 LGHNA, CDR2 YNFKEQ. Trimming stripped 4 bases from V and 0 bases from J, with 18 bases between. The CDR3 runs 17 residues. CDR3 DNA sequence: TGTGCCAGCAGCCCTGAACTGGACAAAATGACTAACTATGGCTACACCTTC. It yields the protein CASSPELDKMTNYGYTF.

The table lists this clonotype with a few counts. This CDR3 is CASSKVPGQGGGYTF. The DNA of the CDR3 is TGTGCCAGCAGTAAAGTCCCGGGACAGGGTGGAGGCTACACCTTC. The V gene is TRBV6-1, the J gene TRBJ1-2, with 9 bases matching TRBD1. The CDR3 length is 15 residues. Germline V CDR1 and CDR2: MNHNS, SASEGT. The ends lost 5 bases at V and 8 bases at J; junction bases unmatched: 12.

There are many counts of this clonotype. The junction differs from germline at one of its ends, possibly a read error. The gene calls are TRBV2 and TRBJ2-2; D not resolved. The V gene's germline CDR1 is SNHLY and CDR2 FYNNEI. The CDR3 loop spans 17 amino acids. The CDR3 DNA reads TGTGCCAGCAGAGAAGGTGGAAGTTTAGGGATCGCCGGGGAGCTGTTTTTT. Amino acid sequence: CASREGGSLGIAGELFF. The full variable domain, rest sourced from reference TRBV2 and TRBJ2-2, is EPEVTQTPSHQVTQMGQEVILRCVPISNHLYFYWYRQILGQKVEFLVSFYNNEISEKSEIFDDQFSVERPDGSNFTLKIRSTKLEDSAMYFCASREGGSLGIAGELFFGEGSRLTVL.

Regarding this clonotype: A much bigger clone sits one base away, suggesting this may be a read error. This rearrangement joins TRBV27 to TRBJ2-7; 8 positions agree with TRBD1. The CDR3 totals 17 residues. Germline CDR1 and CDR2: MNHEY and SMNVEV (reference sequence). CDR3 nucleotides: TGTGCCAGCAGTTCACAATTGAACAGGGGGAGCTCCTACGAGCAGTGCTTC. It translates to CASSSQLNRGSSYEQCF.

This clonotype appeared many times. The chain has TRBV28 and TRBJ2-7, with D perhaps matching TRBD1 (5 bases). Per germline, CDR1 MDHEN and CDR2 SYDVKM. V was pared by 6 bases and J by 6 bases, with 12 bases between. This CDR3 comprises 12 residues. CDR3 bases: TGTGCCAGCAGGCAGGGCGATCGCGAGCAGTACTTC. This translates into CASRQGDREQYF.

The chain is built from TRBV30 and TRBJ1-5; 8 bases are a match to TRBD1. In germline, CDR1 is GTSNPN, CDR2 SVGIG (reference sequence). Germline trimming cut 2 bases from V and 2 bases from J; bases unmatched to any gene: 11. The length of the CDR3 is 17 residues. The CDR3 here is CAWSSDREYMGNQPQHF. The CDR3 region has the DNA TGTGCCTGGAGTTCGGACAGGGAATATATGGGCAATCAGCCCCAGCATTTT.

The chain uses TRBV19 and TRBJ2-2; TRBD1 matches at 9 bases. Looked up from germline, CDR1 is LNHDA and CDR2 is SQIVND (reference sequence). Unmatched junction bases numbered 15, after V lost 6 bases and J lost 1 base. The CDR3 is 19 residues long. The CDR3 bases are TGTGCCAGTAGGGTTTTCGGACAGGGGCAATTCGTGAACACCGGGGAGCTGTTTTTT. Translation gives CASRVFGQGQFVNTGELFF.